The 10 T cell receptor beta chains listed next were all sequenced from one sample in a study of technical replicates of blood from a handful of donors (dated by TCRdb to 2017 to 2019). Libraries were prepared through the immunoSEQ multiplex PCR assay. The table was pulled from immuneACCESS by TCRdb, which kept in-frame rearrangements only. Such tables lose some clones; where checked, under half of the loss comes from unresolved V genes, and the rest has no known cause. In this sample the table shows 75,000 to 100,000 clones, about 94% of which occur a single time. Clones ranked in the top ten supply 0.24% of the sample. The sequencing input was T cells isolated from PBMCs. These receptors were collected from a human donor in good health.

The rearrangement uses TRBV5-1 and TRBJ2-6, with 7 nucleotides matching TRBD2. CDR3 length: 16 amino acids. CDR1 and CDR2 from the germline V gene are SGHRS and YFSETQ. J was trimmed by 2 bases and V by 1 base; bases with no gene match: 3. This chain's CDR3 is CASSLMAGAGANVLTF. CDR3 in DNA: TGCGCCAGCAGCTTGATGGCGGGGGCTGGGGCCAACGTCCTGACTTTC.

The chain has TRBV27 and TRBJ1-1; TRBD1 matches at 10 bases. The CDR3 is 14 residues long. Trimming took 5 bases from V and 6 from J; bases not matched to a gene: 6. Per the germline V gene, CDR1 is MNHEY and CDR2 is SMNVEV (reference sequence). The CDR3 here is CASSTPGQGPEAFF. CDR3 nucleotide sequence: TGTGCCAGCAGTACTCCGGGACAGGGGCCTGAAGCTTTCTTT.

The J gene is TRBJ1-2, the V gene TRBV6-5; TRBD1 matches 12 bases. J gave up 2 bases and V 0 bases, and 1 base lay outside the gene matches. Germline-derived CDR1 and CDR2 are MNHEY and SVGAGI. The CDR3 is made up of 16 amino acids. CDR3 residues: CASSYSGTGGNYGYTF. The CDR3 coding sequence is TGTGCCAGCAGTTACTCCGGGACAGGGGGCAACTATGGCTACACCTTC.

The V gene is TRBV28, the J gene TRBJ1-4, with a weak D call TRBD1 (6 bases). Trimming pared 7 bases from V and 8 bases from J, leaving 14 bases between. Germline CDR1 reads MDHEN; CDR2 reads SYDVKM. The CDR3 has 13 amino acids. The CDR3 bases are TGTGCCAGCACCCTGGGGGCGGTCGAAAAACTGTTTTTT. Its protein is CASTLGAVEKLFF.

Written as DNA, the CDR3 is TGTGCCAGCAGTTTGACAGGGAACTCCTACGAGCAGTACTTC. Amino acid sequence: CASSLTGNSYEQYF. This chain connects TRBV6-5 to TRBJ2-7; TRBD1 matches 7 bases. The CDR3 is made up of 14 amino acids. Germline-derived CDR1 and CDR2 are MNHEY and SVGAGI. With 4 bases clipped from V and 0 bases from J, the junction kept 3 bases outside the gene matches.

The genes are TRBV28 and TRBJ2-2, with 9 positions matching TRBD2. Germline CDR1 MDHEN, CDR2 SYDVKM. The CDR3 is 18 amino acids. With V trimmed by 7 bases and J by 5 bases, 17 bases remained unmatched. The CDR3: CASINPGSGRGVTGELFF. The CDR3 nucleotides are TGTGCCAGCATCAATCCGGGTAGCGGGAGAGGGGTGACCGGGGAGCTGTTTTTT.

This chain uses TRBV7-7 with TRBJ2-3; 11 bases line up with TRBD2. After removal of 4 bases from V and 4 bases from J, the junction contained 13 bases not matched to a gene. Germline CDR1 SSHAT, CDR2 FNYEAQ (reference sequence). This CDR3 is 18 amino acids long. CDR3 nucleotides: TGTGCCAGCAGCTCATCTCCTGGTAGCGGGAGGGTCTCAGATACGCAGTATTTT. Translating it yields CASSSSPGSGRVSDTQYF.

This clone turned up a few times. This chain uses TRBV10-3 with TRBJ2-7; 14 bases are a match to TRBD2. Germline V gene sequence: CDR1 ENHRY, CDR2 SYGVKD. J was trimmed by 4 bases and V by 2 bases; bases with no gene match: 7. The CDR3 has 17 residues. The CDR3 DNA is TGTGCCATCAGTGAGGGGGGACTAGCGGGAGTAGAATACGAGCAGTACTTC. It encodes CAISEGGLAGVEYEQYF.

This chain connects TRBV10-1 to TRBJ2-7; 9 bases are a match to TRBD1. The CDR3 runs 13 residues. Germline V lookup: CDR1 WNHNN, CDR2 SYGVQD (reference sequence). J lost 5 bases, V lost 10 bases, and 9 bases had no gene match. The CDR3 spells CATSRTGAHEQYF. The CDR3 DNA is TGCGCCACCTCCCGGACAGGGGCCCACGAGCAGTACTTC.

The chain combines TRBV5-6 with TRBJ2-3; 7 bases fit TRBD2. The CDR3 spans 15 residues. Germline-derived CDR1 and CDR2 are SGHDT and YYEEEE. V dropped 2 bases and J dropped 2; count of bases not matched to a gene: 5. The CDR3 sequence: CASSLLGGTTDTQYF. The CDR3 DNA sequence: TGTGCCAGCAGCTTACTCGGGGGGACCACAGATACGCAGTATTTT.